The T cell receptor beta chain described here comes from a study of blood T cells in healthy people across ages (dated by TCRdb to between 2014 and 2017). Background on the whole study: In model experiments, template switching captured roughly one uniquely barcoded TCR beta cDNA molecule for every two T cells. Using deep sequencing normalized with unique cDNA molecular identifiers, the study measured how TCR beta repertoire diversity changes with age. Donors were grouped into four age groups: young (average roughly 17 years), middle-aged (about 38), aged (around 56) and long-lived (82). For two donors (one aged 18 to 29 and one aged 80 or older), the study analyzed two additional independent replicas of 1 million unique cDNA reads from the same blood draw. What the authors observed across the whole study: As age increased, observed TCR beta diversity per million T cells dropped in a roughly linear way, and a significant reduction was already evident by age about 40. The percentage of naive T cells measured by flow cytometry correlated strongly with observed TCR beta diversity. Donor CMV infection status was unknown, potentially confounding age-related changes in expanded clonotypes. Conclusive comparison of naive and antigen-experienced compartments was prevented by the profiling of bulk unsorted PBMCs. The long-lived group showed more naive CD4+ T cells, fewer expanded clones and increased TCR diversity than the aged group, suggesting age selection. Total diversity estimates from one million sequenced T cells were considered lower bounds and underestimates.

The donors were around 39 Caucasian individuals from Russia, aged roughly 6 to 100 years, who were systemically healthy. Around 9.9 milliliters of peripheral blood were collected from each donor into EDTA-treated Vacutainer tubes. Ficoll-Paque density-gradient centrifugation was used to isolate PBMCs, with at least 7 million per sample. Total RNA, at least 5.5 micrograms per sample, was extracted from PBMCs with Trizol reagent. For every donor, flow cytometry on a PBMC aliquot measured the percentage of naive CD45RAhigh/CD27high T cells. V is shortened by 3 bases, J by 8 bases, and the region joining them spans 15 bases. CDR1 DFQATT and CDR2 SNEGSKA are derived from the germline V gene (reference sequence). There are 13 amino acids in the CDR3, from cysteine to phenylalanine inclusive. Just CDR3 DNA is preserved here, 39 bases in frame from base 1. Library preparation employed 5' RACE. Sequenced using an Illumina HiSeq 2500. The second PCR ran for roughly 7 to 12 cycles and used a J-beta primer mix along with a sample-barcoded 5' primer. Each TCR beta cDNA molecule received a unique molecular identifier from a template-switch 5' adaptor carrying 12 random nucleotides. Each sample yielded at least 2.5 million CDR3-containing paired-end reads. First-strand cDNA was synthesized from all RNA with the Mint cDNA synthesis kit, primed by a TRBC-specific oligonucleotide. After uracil-DNA glycosylase treatment, a first 18-cycle PCR used universal primers M1SS and BC2_uni_R on all cDNA. The original methods were these. Normalization of each sample was performed by random selection of 1 million high-quality reads, each carrying a distinct molecular identifier. Instead of being binned into consensus sequences, reads with shared molecular identifiers were discarded. MiTCR, with a Q25 quality threshold and the strictest error-elimination algorithm, was used for CDR3 identification, clonotype clustering and error correction. Lower-bound total TCR beta diversity was estimated with a nonparametric unseen species model using Euler transformation. The raw public data were reprocessed by TCRdb itself: fastp quality trimming at Q25, MiXCR clonotype calling, in-frame beta chains only. All rows with the same CDR3 protein become a single entry with the most common DNA and genes. Here the V and J calls rest on TCRdb's processing, not on the authors' analysis. The sample has around 820,000 distinct CDR3 sequences on record, 20% to 25% of them singletons. The ten largest account for roughly 3.8% of the sample.

With respect to this clonotype: The antigen it recognizes is unknown. Per-nucleotide qualities are absent, and no much larger clonotype sits a single base away.

The same specimen was also included in a second study, on T cells of mothers and their children. As that second study puts it: Nine systemically healthy Caucasian individuals served as donors, namely three mothers together with their six children. cDNA synthesis consumed the entire amount of extracted RNA, loaded at 1.5 ug RNA in each 15 ul reaction. In the second PCR, the M1S primer introduced both the sample barcodes and 2-4 random nucleotides. Over 8 million TCR beta CDR3 reads came from each mother, compared with approximately 3 million reads from each child. Thymic selection similarly shapes TCR recombination output in related and unrelated pairs, with minor effect from inherited differences. Related mother-child pairs always showed normalized repertoire overlap that was slightly higher than in unrelated mother-child pairs, though the difference was never significant. No persistent microchimeric T cell clones were found, with a detection sensitivity of around 100 clones per million clonotypes. Deep NGS was used in the study to compare the TCR beta repertoires of mothers and children and to look for features that separate related mother-child pairs from unrelated individuals. The mean age was roughly 40 +/- 4 years for the mothers and about 12 +/- 4 years for the children. After adapters were ligated using NEBNext reagents, the libraries underwent 100+100 nt paired-end sequencing on an Illumina HiSeq 2000. Mother and child libraries were prepared a month apart and sequenced in separate runs to prevent cross-contamination. For each donor, between about 450,000 and 2,300,000 distinct TCR beta clonotypes were identified. Naive TCR beta clonotypes were estimated from low-frequency clonotypes matched to each donor's FACS-determined naive share, without sorting.

The chain is encoded by TRBV20-1 joined to TRBJ2-3; TRBD2 is possibly the D segment (6 matching bases). The source is a boy between 10 and 17 years old in good health. The specimen sequenced was blood. In nucleotide form, the sequence is TGCAGTGCTAGTATGACTAGTGGGGGTACGCAGTATTTT. Its translation is CSASMTSGGTQYF.